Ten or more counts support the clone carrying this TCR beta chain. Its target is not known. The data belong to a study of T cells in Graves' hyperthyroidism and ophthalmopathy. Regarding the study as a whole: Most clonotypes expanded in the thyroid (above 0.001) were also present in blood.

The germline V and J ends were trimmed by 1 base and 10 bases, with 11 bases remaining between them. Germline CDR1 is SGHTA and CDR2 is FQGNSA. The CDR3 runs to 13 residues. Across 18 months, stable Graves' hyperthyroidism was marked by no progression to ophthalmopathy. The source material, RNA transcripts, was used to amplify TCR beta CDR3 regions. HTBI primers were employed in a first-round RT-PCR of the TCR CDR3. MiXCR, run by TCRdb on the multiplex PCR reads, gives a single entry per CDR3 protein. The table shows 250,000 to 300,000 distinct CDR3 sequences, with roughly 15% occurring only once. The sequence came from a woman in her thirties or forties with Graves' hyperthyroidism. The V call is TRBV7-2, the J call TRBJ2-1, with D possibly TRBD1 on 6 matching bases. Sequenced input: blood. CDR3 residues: CASSLGVRGEQFF. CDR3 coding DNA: TGTGCCAGCAGCTTAGGCGTAAGGGGGGAGCAGTTCTTC.